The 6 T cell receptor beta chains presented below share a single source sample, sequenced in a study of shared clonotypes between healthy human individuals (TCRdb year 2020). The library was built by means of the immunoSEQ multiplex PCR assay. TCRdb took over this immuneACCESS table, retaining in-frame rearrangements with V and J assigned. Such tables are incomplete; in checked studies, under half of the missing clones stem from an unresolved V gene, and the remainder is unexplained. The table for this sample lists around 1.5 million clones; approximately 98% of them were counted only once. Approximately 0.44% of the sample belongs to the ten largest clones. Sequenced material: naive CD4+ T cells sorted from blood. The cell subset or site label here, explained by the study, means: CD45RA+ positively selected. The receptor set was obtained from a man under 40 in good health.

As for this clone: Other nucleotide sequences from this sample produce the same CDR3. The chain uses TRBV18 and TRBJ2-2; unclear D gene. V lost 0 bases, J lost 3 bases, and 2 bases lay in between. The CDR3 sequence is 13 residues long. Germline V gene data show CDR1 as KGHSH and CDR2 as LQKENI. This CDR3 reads CASSPPDTGELFF. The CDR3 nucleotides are TGTGCCAGCTCACCACCCGACACCGGGGAGCTGTTTTTT.

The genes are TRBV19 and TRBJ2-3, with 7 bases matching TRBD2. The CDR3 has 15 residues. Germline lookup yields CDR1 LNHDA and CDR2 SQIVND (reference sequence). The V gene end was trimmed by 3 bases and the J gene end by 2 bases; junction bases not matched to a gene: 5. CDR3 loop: CASSISSGTTDTQYF. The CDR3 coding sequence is TGTGCCAGTAGTATCTCCAGCGGGACCACAGATACGCAGTATTTT.

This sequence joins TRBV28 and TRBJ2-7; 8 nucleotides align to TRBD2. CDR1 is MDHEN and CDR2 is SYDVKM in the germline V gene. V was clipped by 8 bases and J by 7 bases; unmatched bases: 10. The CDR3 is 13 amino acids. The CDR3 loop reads CASGSGSTEEQYF. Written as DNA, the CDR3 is TGTGCCAGCGGAAGCGGGAGCACGGAGGAGCAGTACTTC.

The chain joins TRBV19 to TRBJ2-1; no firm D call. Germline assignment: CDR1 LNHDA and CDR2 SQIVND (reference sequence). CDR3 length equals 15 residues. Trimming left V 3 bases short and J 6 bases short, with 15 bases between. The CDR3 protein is CASSIPGLVANEQFF. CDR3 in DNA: TGTGCCAGTAGTATCCCGGGCCTTGTAGCCAATGAGCAGTTCTTC.

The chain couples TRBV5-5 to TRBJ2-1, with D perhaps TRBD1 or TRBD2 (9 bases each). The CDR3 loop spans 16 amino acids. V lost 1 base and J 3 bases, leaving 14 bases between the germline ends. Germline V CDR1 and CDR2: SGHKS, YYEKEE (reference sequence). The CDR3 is CASSLLAGQGYNEQFF. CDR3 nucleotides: TGTGCCAGCAGCTTGCTAGCGGGACAGGGCTACAATGAGCAGTTCTTC.

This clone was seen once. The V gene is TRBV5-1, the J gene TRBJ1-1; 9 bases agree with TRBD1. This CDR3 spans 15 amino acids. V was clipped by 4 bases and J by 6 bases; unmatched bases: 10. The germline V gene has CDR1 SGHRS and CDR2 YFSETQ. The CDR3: CASSPGVQGAAEAFF. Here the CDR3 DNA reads TGCGCCAGCAGCCCAGGGGTACAGGGGGCCGCTGAAGCTTTCTTT.